This T cell receptor beta chain originates from a study of graft-versus-host responses after intestinal transplantation (TCRdb year 2021). A note on the overall study: The transplants that recipients received were multivisceral, liver-intestinal, or isolated intestinal. Every recipient was given anti-thymocyte globulin induction, then maintenance tacrolimus and steroids for 3 to 4 years. After intestinal transplantation, graft-versus-host and host-versus-graft alloreactive T cell clones were followed in the graft, circulation and bone marrow using bulk TCR-beta CDR3 sequencing. Alloreactive clones were identified by sequencing pre-transplant mixed lymphocyte reaction products and comparing them with unstimulated pre-transplant donor and recipient T cells. A cohort of 24 intestinal transplant recipients, including one retransplant, was enrolled, and a few patients lacking pretransplant specimens were excluded. Donor T cell macrochimerism was defined as a peak of at least 4% donor T cells among recipient peripheral blood mononuclear cells. Samples from a few later patients were sequenced in-house on an Illumina MiSeq with MiXCR processing rather than by the commercial service.

For this clone: Its target antigen remains unknown. Base-call qualities are not available, and no considerably larger clone is one nucleotide away.

On the study overall, not on this receptor specifically: The relatively low number and heterogeneity of intestinal transplant patients limited the conclusions. In patients with donor T cell macrochimerism, the allografts had high GvH to HvG T cell clonal ratios. GvH clones were found in recipient bone marrow, and some of the GvH clones appeared earlier in ileal mucosa or blood, which is consistent with an intestinal mucosal origin. Early after transplant, peak levels of circulating GvH clones were associated with declines in HvG clones.

The protocol used for the library was the immunoSEQ multiplex PCR assay. For most patients, genomic DNA was isolated with the Qiagen DNeasy Blood and Tissue Kit and sent frozen to Adaptive Biotechnologies for TCR sequencing. For most patients, genomic DNA was subjected to high-throughput TCR-beta CDR3 sequencing by Adaptive Biotechnologies. As for the original processing: TCR sequencing data were retrieved from Adaptive's ImmunoSEQ software for about 17 patients, whereas a few other patients were processed with MiXCR and VDJtools. To correct CD4 versus CD8 sorting errors, sequences present in both subsets at a frequency ratio below 5:1 were removed. Because the origin of CDR3 nucleotide sequences shared between donor and recipient could not be assigned, those sequences were removed. At least 2-fold expansion over unstimulated cells and a minimum CFSE-low frequency of 0.002% (template counts) or 0.001% (read counts) were required for clones to be classified as alloreactive. Clones were considered mappable if detected in sequenced pre-transplant spleen, lymph node, or MLR CFSE-low populations of the donor or recipient. Cumulative frequency of alloreactive clones was calculated as a percentage of all sequences weighted by copy number. Entries here come from immuneACCESS through TCRdb and include only in-frame sequences with V and J called. Some clones fail to appear in such tables; in the studies checked, an unresolved V gene covers under half of the shortfall, and the cause of the remainder is unknown. V, J and clone size derive from that table, while D and trimming were established from the DNA sequence. The sample profile shows around 89,000 clones; 85% to 95% of them were found once. The top ten hold roughly 0.4% of the sample.

Explained via the paper, the time point label denotes: cells obtained before transplantation from donor or recipient. CD3+CD4+ and CD3+CD8+ populations were FACS-sorted from unstimulated pre-transplant donor and recipient cells taken from spleen or lymph nodes. This clonotype originated in a human donor who was the organ donor for an intestinal transplant. The source material was unstimulated CD8+ T cells sorted from spleen or lymph node cells, sampled before transplant.

The DNA reads TGTGCCAGCAGCCCCCCACTGTGGACAGGGAGGCTAGGCACTGAAGCTTTCTTT. The encoded protein is CASSPPLWTGRLGTEAFF. The chain joins TRBV7-9 to TRBJ1-1, and 8 bases in between align with TRBD1. The CDR3 goes from the cysteine to the phenylalanine over 18 residues. CDR3 DNA is the only sequence kept; it has 54 bases, read in frame from the first base. The germline V gene (reference sequence) specifies SEHNR as CDR1 and FQNEAQ as CDR2. V and J are trimmed by 5 bases and 4 bases, and the gene matches miss 18 bases of the junction.